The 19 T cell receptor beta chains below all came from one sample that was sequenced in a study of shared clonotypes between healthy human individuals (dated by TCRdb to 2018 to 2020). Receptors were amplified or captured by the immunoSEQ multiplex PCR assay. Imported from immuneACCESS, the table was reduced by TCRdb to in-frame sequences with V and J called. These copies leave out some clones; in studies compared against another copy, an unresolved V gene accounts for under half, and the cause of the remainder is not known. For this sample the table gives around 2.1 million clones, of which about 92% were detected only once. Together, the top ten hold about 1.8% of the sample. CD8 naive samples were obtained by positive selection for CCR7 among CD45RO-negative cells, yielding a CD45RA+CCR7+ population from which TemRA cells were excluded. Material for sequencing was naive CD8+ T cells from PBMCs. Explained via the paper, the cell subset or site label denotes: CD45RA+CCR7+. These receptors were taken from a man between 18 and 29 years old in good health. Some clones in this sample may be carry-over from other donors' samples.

Written as DNA, the CDR3 is TGTGCCAGCAGCTTAGAACGGGAGGGGCTGGGCTATGGCTACACCTTC. Protein product: CASSLEREGLGYGYTF. The chain has TRBV7-8 and TRBJ1-2; maybe TRBD1 (5 bases). Germline V gives CDR1 SGHVS, CDR2 FQNEAQ. The CDR3 runs to 16 residues. The V gene lost 1 base and the J gene lost 4 bases, with 16 bases spanning the gap.

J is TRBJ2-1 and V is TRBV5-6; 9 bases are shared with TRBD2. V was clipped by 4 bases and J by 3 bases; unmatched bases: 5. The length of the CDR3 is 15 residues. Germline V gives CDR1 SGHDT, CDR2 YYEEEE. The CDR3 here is CASSGGTSNYNEQFF. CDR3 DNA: TGTGCCAGCAGCGGCGGGACTAGCAACTACAATGAGCAGTTCTTC.

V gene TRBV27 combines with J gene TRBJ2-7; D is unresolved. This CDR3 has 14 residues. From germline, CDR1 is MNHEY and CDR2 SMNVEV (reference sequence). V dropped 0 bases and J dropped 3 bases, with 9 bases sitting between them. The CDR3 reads CASSLSGPIYEQYF. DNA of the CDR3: TGTGCCAGCAGTTTATCTGGCCCTATCTACGAGCAGTACTTC.

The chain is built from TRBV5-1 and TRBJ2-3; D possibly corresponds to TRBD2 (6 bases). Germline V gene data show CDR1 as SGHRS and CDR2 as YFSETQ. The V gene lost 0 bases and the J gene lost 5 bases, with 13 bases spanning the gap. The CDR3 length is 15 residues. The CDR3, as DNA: TGCGCCAGCAGCTTGGGCGGGGCCTTGGGAGATACGCAGTATTTT. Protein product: CASSLGGALGDTQYF. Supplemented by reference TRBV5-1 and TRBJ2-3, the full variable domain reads KAGVTQTPRYLIKTRGQQVTLSCSPISGHRSVSWYQQTPGQGLQFLFEYFSETQRNKGNFPGRFSGRQFSNSRSEMNVSTLELGDSALYLCASSLGGALGDTQYFGPGTRLTVL.

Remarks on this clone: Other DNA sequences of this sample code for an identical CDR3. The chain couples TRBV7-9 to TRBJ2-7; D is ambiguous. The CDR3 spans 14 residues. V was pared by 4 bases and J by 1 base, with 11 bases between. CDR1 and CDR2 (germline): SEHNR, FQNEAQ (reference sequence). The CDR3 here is CASSYPVSSYEQYF. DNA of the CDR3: TGTGCCAGCAGCTACCCAGTTTCTTCCTACGAGCAGTACTTC.

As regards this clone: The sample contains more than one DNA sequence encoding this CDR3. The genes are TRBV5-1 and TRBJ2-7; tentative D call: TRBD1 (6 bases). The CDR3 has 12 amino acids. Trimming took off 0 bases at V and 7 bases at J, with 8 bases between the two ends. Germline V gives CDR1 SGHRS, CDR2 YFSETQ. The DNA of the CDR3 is TGCGCCAGCAGCTTGGCTGGGACAGAGCAGTACTTC. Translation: CASSLAGTEQYF.

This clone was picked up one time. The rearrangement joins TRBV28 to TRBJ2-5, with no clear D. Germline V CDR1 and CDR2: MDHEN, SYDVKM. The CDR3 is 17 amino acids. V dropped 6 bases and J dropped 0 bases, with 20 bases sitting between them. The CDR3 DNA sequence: TGTGCCAGCAGCCCCGCTCAACCTTCCCGGTACCAAGAGACCCAGTACTTC. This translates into CASSPAQPSRYQETQYF.

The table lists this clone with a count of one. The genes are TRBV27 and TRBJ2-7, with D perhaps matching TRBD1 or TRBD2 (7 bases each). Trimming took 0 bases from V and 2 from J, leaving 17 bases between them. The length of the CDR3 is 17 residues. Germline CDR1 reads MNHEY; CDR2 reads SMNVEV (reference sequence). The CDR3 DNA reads TGTGCCAGCAGTTTATCGGCGGGGGACAGTAGCCCCTACGAGCAGTACTTC. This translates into CASSLSAGDSSPYEQYF.

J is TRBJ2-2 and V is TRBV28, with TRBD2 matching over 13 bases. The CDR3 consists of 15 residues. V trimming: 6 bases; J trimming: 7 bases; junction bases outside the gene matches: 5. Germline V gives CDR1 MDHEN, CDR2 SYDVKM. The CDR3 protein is CASRGTSGTVGELFF. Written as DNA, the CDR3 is TGTGCCAGCAGGGGGACTAGCGGGACGGTCGGGGAGCTGTTTTTT.

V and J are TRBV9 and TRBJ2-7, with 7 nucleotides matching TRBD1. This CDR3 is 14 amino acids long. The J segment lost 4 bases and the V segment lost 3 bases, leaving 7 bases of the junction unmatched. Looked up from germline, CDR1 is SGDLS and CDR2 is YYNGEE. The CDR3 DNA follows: TGTGCCAGCAGCGACGGGACAGACCAATACGAGCAGTACTTC. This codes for CASSDGTDQYEQYF.

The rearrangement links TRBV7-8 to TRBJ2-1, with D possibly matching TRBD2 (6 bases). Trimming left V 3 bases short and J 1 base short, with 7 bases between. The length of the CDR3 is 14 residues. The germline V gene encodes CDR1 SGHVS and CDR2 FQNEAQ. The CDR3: CASSFSGSYNEQFF. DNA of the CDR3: TGTGCCAGCAGCTTTAGCGGATCCTACAATGAGCAGTTCTTC.

DNA for the CDR3: TGCGCCAGCAGCCTTCTTCGAGGAGATACGCAGTATTTT. Its protein is CASSLLRGDTQYF. The V gene is TRBV4-1, the J gene TRBJ2-3; D unclear. The V and J ends lost 4 bases and 5 bases respectively, with 10 bases between them. The germline CDR1 and CDR2 sequences are MGHRA and YSYEKL. CDR3 length: 13 amino acids.

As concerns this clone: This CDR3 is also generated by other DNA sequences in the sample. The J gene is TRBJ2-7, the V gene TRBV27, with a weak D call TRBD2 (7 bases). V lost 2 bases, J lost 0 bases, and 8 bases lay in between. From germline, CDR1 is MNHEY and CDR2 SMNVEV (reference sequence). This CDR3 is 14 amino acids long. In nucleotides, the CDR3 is TGTGCCAGCAGTTTAAGGGGGGGCTCCTACGAGCAGTACTTC. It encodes CASSLRGGSYEQYF.

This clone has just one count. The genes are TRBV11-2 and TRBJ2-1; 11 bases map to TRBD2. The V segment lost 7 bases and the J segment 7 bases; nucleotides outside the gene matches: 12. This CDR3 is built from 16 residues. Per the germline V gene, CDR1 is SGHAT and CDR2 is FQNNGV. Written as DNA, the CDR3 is TGTGCCAGCACCGAACATCCGTGGACTAGCGGGAATGAGCAGTTCTTC. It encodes CASTEHPWTSGNEQFF. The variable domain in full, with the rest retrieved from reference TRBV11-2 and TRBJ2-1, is EAGVAQSPRYKIIEKRQSVAFWCNPISGHATLYWYQQILGQGPKLLIQFQNNGVVDDSQLPKDRFSAERLKGVDSTLKIQPAKLEDSAVYLCASTEHPWTSGNEQFFGPGTRLTVL.

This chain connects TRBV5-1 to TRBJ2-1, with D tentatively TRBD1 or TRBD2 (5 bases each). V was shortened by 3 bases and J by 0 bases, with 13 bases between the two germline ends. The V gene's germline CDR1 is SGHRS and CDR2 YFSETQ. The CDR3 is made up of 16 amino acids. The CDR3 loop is CASSSGDGPSYNEQFF. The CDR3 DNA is TGCGCCAGCAGCTCCGGGGACGGTCCCTCCTACAATGAGCAGTTCTTC.

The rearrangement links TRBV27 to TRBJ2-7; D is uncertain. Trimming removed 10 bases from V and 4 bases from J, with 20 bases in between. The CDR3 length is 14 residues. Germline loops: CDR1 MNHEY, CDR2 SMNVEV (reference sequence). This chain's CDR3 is CATGLGRNPYEQYF. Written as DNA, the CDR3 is TGTGCCACCGGGCTCGGGCGGAACCCATACGAGCAGTACTTC.

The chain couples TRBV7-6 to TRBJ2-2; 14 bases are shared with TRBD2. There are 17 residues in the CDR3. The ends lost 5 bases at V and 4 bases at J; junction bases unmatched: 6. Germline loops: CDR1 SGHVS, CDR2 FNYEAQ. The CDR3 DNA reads TGTGCCAGCAGCAGACTAGCGGGAGGGCCGGGCACCGGGGAGCTGTTTTTT. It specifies CASSRLAGGPGTGELFF.

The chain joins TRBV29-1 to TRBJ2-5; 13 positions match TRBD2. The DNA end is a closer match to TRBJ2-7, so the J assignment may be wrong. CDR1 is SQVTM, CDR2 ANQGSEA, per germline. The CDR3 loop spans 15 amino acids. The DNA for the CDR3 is TGCAGCGCCGGACTAGCGGGAGCTTCCTCCTACGAGCAGTACTTC. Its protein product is CSAGLAGASSYEQYF.

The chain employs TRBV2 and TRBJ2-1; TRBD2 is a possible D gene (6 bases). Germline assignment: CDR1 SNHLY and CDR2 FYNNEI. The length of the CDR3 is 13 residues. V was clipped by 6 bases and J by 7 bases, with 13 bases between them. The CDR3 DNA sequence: TGTGCCAGCAGGGCCATGGGGGGTAATGAGCAGTTCTTC. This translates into CASRAMGGNEQFF.